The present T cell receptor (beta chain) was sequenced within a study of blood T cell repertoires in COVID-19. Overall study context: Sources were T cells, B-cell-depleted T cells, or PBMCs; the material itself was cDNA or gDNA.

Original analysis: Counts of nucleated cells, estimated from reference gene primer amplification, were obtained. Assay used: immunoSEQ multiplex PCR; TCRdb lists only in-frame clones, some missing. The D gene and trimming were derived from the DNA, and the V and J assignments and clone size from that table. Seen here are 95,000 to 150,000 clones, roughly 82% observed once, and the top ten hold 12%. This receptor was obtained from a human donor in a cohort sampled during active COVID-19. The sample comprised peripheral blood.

Here the CDR3 DNA reads TGTGCCAGCAGCGGGACAGGGGGGACGCAGTATTTT. Translation gives CASSGTGGTQYF. The V and J genes are TRBV7-9 and TRBJ2-3; 11 positions match TRBD1. The CDR3 extends over 12 amino acids. In germline, CDR1 is SEHNR, CDR2 FQNEAQ (reference sequence). The V gene end was trimmed by 5 bases and the J gene end by 9 bases; junction bases not matched to a gene: 1.